Presented here are 18 T cell receptor beta chains from one specimen sequenced in a study of blood T cell repertoires in COVID-19 (TCRdb year 2020). The library was built by means of the immunoSEQ multiplex PCR assay. The table was pulled from immuneACCESS by TCRdb, which kept in-frame rearrangements only. Such tables lose some clones; where checked, under half of the loss comes from unresolved V genes, and the rest has no known cause. The sample has a few hundred thousand clones on record, 84% of them singletons. The leading ten clones occupy 6.8% of the sample. The sample taken for sequencing was PBMCs or T cells enriched from blood (not recorded which). The source of these receptors is a woman between 40 and 55 years old who had recovered from COVID-19.

This clone was recorded a few times. This chain links TRBV12-5 with TRBJ2-2; the match to TRBD2 covers 9 bases. Germline values: CDR1 LGHNT, CDR2 FRNRAP. The V and J ends lost 4 bases and 7 bases, in that order; junction bases with no gene match: 16. The CDR3 has 18 amino acids. CDR3 in DNA: TGTGCTAGTGGTTCCCCTTTGGTGTTAGCGGGAGTGTTCGGGGAGCTGTTTTTT. Encoded protein: CASGSPLVLAGVFGELFF.

V usage is TRBV30 and J usage is TRBJ2-1, with D maybe TRBD2 (6 bases). Trimming removed 0 bases from V and 10 bases from J, with 22 bases in between. The CDR3 has 16 residues. Germline CDR1 GTSNPN, CDR2 SVGIG (reference sequence). CDR3 sequence reads: CAWSVRLRDPSGEQFF. DNA of the CDR3: TGTGCCTGGAGTGTAAGGTTGAGGGACCCGAGCGGGGAGCAGTTCTTC. The variable domain in full, completed from reference TRBV30 and TRBJ2-1, reads SQTIHQWPATLVQPVGSPLSLECTVEGTSNPNLYWYRQAAGRGLQLLFYSVGIGQISSEVPQNLSASRPQDRQFILSSKKLLLSDSGFYLCAWSVRLRDPSGEQFFGPGTRLTVL.

The CDR3 bases are TGTGCCAGCAGCTTATGGGGGGAGCCTGGAAACACCATATATTTT. Encoded protein: CASSLWGEPGNTIYF. The genes are TRBV7-6 and TRBJ1-3; D is perhaps TRBD1 (5 bases). The V end lost 2 bases, the J end lost 2 bases, and 10 bases lay between the germline ends. From germline, CDR1 is SGHVS and CDR2 FNYEAQ. This CDR3 contains 15 residues.

V gene TRBV27 combines with J gene TRBJ2-7, with D possibly TRBD2 on 6 matching bases. From germline, CDR1 is MNHEY and CDR2 SMNVEV (reference sequence). This CDR3 has 15 residues. Trimming pared 1 base from V and 4 bases from J, leaving 14 bases between. CDR3 nucleotide sequence: TGTGCCAGCAGTTTATTAGGGGTTGGGGGGTACGAGCAGTACTTC. The encoded protein is CASSLLGVGGYEQYF.

The genes are TRBV5-1 and TRBJ1-2; no reliable D call. Trimming left V 0 bases short and J 5 bases short, with 8 bases between. The CDR3 extends over 13 amino acids. CDR1 is SGHRS, CDR2 YFSETQ, per germline. CDR3 DNA sequence: TGCGCCAGCAGCTTGGCGCGAGCTTATGGCTACACCTTC. The encoded protein is CASSLARAYGYTF.

J is TRBJ1-5 and V is TRBV5-1, with D unclear. Germline loops: CDR1 SGHRS, CDR2 YFSETQ. This CDR3 region has 14 residues. V gave up 4 bases and J gave up 5 bases, with 13 bases separating them. For the CDR3, the DNA is TGCGCCAGCAGCCCCCGTGGCCCTCATCAGCCCCAGCATTTT. Encoded protein: CASSPRGPHQPQHF.

In nucleotides, the CDR3 is TGCAGTGCTAGTTTGCGCAGGGGTAGCTCCTACAATGAGCAGTTCTTC. It is translated as CSASLRRGSSYNEQFF. The chain links TRBV20-1 to TRBJ2-1, with a possible D match to TRBD1 (6 bases). The CDR3 contains 16 residues. The ends were cut back, 3 bases at V and 0 bases at J, with 15 bases in the middle. Germline CDR1 is DFQATT and CDR2 is SNEGSKA (reference sequence).

The chain employs TRBV6-2 or TRBV6-3 and TRBJ1-1; D not certain. The V end lost 2 bases, the J end lost 5 bases, and 12 bases lay between the germline ends. Germline V gives CDR1 MNHEY, CDR2 SVGEGT. This CDR3 is built from 14 residues. In DNA form, the CDR3 reads TGTGCCAGCAGTTACGAGGGAAGGGCGACTGAAGCTTTCTTT. Protein product: CASSYEGRATEAFF.

V is TRBV7-2 and J is TRBJ1-2, with D unclear. Germline values: CDR1 SGHTA, CDR2 FQGNSA. V was cut by 3 bases and J by 7 bases, with 12 bases left in between. CDR3 size: 13 residues. The CDR3 nucleotides are TGTGCCAGCAGCTTGCAGGTAGAGGGTGGCTACACCTTC. Translation: CASSLQVEGGYTF.

This chain links TRBV30 with TRBJ2-1; D might be TRBD2 (6 bases). The V gene's germline CDR1 is GTSNPN and CDR2 SVGIG (reference sequence). V gave up 3 bases and J gave up 6 bases, with 21 bases separating them. The CDR3 extends over 16 amino acids. The CDR3 nucleotides read TGTGCCTGGAGGCCTTTTGGGGTAGCGGAGCCCAATGAGCAGTTCTTC. It yields the protein CAWRPFGVAEPNEQFF.

The J gene is TRBJ1-5, the V gene TRBV28; D remains unclear. CDR1 and CDR2 from the germline V gene are MDHEN and SYDVKM. V was pared by 4 bases and J by 2 bases, with 12 bases between. The CDR3 totals 15 residues. The CDR3 protein is CASSSPVKRNQPQHF. Here the CDR3 DNA reads TGTGCCAGCAGTTCTCCGGTTAAGCGCAATCAGCCCCAGCATTTT.

The chain is built from TRBV10-2 and TRBJ2-7; 9 bases agree with TRBD2. The V and J ends lost 8 bases and 1 base, in that order; junction bases with no gene match: 9. The CDR3 totals 15 residues. Germline CDR1 is WSHSY and CDR2 is SAAADI. CDR3 amino acids: CASGGWREGSYEQYF. CDR3 bases: TGCGCCAGCGGGGGGTGGCGGGAGGGATCCTACGAGCAGTACTTC.

The V and J genes are TRBV5-5 and TRBJ1-4; D gene unclear. The V gene lost 1 base and the J gene lost 0 bases, with 7 bases spanning the gap. Germline lookup yields CDR1 SGHKS and CDR2 YYEKEE (reference sequence). The CDR3 consists of 15 residues. In DNA, the CDR3 is TGTGCCAGCAGCTTGAATCCCACAACTAATGAAAAACTGTTTTTT. Its protein product is CASSLNPTTNEKLFF. Using reference TRBV5-5 and TRBJ1-4 for the parts outside the CDR3, the full variable domain is DAGVTQSPTHLIKTRGQQVTLRCSPISGHKSVSWYQQVLGQGPQFIFQYYEKEERGRGNFPDRFSARQFPNYSSELNVNALLLGDSALYLCASSLNPTTNEKLFFGSGTQLSVL.

The chain has TRBV7-3 and TRBJ2-7; perhaps TRBD2 as D (6 bases). CDR1 is SGHTA and CDR2 is FQGTGA in the germline V gene. V was cut by 1 base and J by 6 bases, with 10 bases left in between. CDR3 size: 13 residues. Here the CDR3 reads CASSLNLGGEQYF. The CDR3 coding sequence is TGTGCCAGCAGCTTAAATCTGGGGGGCGAGCAGTACTTC.

The genes are TRBV18 and TRBJ2-2; 8 bases fit TRBD1. This CDR3 has 15 residues. V dropped 2 bases and J dropped 7; count of bases not matched to a gene: 6. Germline loops: CDR1 KGHSH, CDR2 LQKENI. CDR3 residues: CASSPSGQASGELFF. In DNA, the CDR3 is TGTGCCAGCTCACCATCGGGACAGGCGAGCGGGGAGCTGTTTTTT.

The CDR3 DNA reads as TGTGCCAGCAGCTTAGGAAGTAGCGGGAGTGATACGCAGTATTTT. As protein: CASSLGSSGSDTQYF. The rearrangement links TRBV13 to TRBJ2-3; 9 bases agree with TRBD2. The V gene's germline CDR1 is PRHDT and CDR2 FYEKMQ (reference sequence). The CDR3 loop spans 15 amino acids. Trimming at V came to 0 bases and at J to 6 bases, leaving 4 bases not matched to a gene. Full variable domain (missing parts from reference TRBV13 and TRBJ2-3): AAGVIQSPRHLIKEKRETATLKCYPIPRHDTVYWYQQGPGQDPQFLISFYEKMQSDKGSIPDRFSAQQFSDYHSELNMSSLELGDSALYFCASSLGSSGSDTQYFGPGTRLTVL.

V gene TRBV6-5 combines with J gene TRBJ2-1, with unresolved D. V was shortened by 4 bases and J by 5 bases, with 3 bases between the two germline ends. The CDR3 has 11 residues. CDR1 and CDR2 (germline): MNHEY, SVGAGI. CDR3 in amino acids: CASSSNNEQFF. The CDR3 DNA is TGTGCCAGCAGTTCCAACAATGAGCAGTTCTTC.

This chain joins TRBV9 and TRBJ1-3, with D perhaps matching TRBD1 (5 bases). CDR3 size: 17 residues. V gave up 3 bases and J gave up 0 bases, with 16 bases separating them. Germline V gene sequence: CDR1 SGDLS, CDR2 YYNGEE. The CDR3 here is CASSAFQGTRSGNTIYF. CDR3 nucleotide sequence: TGTGCCAGCAGCGCGTTTCAGGGTACCCGCTCTGGAAACACCATATATTTT.